The subject of this entry is one TCR beta chain. Its antigen specificity is not known. Base quality data are lacking; no much larger clone is found one base away. The germline V end is reduced by 4 bases and the J end by 4 bases; junction bases left unmatched: 7. Including cysteine and phenylalanine, the CDR3 has 13 amino acids. Left in the record is the CDR3 DNA by itself, 39 bases read in frame from the first base. Per the germline V gene (reference sequence), GTSNPN is the CDR1 and SVGIG is the CDR2. At one collaborating source in Seattle, patients were enrolled during active infection and were followed longitudinally through the course of disease. Collaborating institutions collected whole blood in K2EDTA tubes following their own protocols. For TCRbeta analysis, collaborator samples were shipped as frozen whole blood, as isolated PBMCs, or as DNA extracted from either sample type. The sample belongs to a study of blood T cell repertoires in COVID-19 (TCRdb year 2020). A note on the overall study: Collaborator samples came from the United States, Italy and Spain and covered acute and convalescent phases of COVID-19. The sample metadata nearly always contained a de-identified subject ID, COVID-19 status, age in years and sex. Where available, HLA class I and class II types were obtained from metadata supplied by the sample provider rather than from assay-based typing. The material from the prospective study consisted of cDNA or gDNA derived from T cells, B-cell-depleted T cells, or PBMCs. The dataset comprised deeply sampled blood TCRbeta repertoires from subjects exposed to, actively infected with, or recovered from COVID-19. The repertoires were released in a freely available public database intended as a resource for research on the immune response to SARS-CoV-2. Samples were obtained from the ongoing ImmuneRACE study (first 160 participants) and from roughly 1,300 subjects provided by 6 global collaborators. What the work shows at the level of the full study, not this receptor alone: Clinical and demographic metadata were provided uncurated, with the amount varying by source and participant.

The immunoSEQ Assay, a bias-controlled multiplex PCR, was used to amplify TCRbeta CDR3 regions from genomic DNA. On the study's bioinformatics: The number of nucleated cells in each sample was estimated by amplification of reference gene primers within the assay. Sequence reads were collapsed and filtered to measure the absolute abundance of every unique TCRbeta CDR3 rearrangement. For each sample, productive Simpson clonality was calculated as the square root of Simpson's diversity index over productive rearrangements. This immuneACCESS table, as held by TCRdb, lists in-frame sequences with V and J called but not all clones. Of the missing ones, under half trace to an unresolved V gene in checked studies; the others have no known cause. V and J calls and clone size are copied from that table; D and trimming were computed from the DNA. The sample has approximately 350,000 clones on record, over 80% of them singletons. About 6% of the sample belongs to the ten largest clones.

The sequence joins TRBV30 to TRBJ2-7, with 7 bases matching TRBD1. The clonotype was recovered from a woman aged 45-59 years with COVID-19, enrolled during active disease. The source material was peripheral blood. For the CDR3, the sequence is CAWNGNRGYEQYF. The sequenced DNA is TGTGCCTGGAACGGGAACAGGGGATACGAGCAGTACTTC.